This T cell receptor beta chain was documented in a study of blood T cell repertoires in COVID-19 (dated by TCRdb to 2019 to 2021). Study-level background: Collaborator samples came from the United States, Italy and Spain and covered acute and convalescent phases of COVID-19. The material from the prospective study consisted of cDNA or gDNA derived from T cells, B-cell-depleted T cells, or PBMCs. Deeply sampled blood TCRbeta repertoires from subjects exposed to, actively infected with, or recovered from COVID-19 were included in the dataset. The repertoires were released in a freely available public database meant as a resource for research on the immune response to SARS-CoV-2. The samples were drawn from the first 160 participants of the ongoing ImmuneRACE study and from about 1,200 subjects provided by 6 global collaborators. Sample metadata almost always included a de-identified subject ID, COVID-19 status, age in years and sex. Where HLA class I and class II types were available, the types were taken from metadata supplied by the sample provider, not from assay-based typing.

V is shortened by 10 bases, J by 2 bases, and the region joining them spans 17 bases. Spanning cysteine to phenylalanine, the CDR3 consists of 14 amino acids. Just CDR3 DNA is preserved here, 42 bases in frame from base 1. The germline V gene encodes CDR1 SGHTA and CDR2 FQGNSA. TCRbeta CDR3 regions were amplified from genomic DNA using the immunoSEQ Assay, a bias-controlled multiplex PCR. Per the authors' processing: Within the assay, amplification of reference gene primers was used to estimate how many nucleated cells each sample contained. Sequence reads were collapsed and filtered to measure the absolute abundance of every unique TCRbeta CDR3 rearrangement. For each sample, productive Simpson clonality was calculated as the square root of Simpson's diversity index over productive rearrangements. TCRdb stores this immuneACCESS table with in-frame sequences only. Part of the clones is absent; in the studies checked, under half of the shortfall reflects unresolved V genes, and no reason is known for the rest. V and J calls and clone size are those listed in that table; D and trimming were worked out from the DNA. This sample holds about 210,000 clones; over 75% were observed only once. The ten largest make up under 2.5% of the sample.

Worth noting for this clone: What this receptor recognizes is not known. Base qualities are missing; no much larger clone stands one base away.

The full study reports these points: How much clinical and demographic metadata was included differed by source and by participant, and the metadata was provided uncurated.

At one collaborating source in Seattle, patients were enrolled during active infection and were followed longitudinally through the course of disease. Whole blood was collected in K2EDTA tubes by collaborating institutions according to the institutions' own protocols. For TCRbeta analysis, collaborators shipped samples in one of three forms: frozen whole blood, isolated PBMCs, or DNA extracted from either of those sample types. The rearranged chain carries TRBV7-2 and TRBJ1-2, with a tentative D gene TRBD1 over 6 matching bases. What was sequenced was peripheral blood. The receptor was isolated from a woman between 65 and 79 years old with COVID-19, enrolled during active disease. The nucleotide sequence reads TGTGCCACCAGGGGCCGACAGGAGAACTATGGCTACACCTTC. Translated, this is CATRGRQENYGYTF.